These 8 T cell receptor beta chains share one sample of origin, sequenced in a study of T-cell reconstitution after alpha-beta-depleted transplantation in children. A TCRbeta library incorporating unique molecular identifiers was prepared. MiXCR, applied by TCRdb to the PCR reads, yields one record per CDR3 protein. The sample lists a few hundred thousand distinct CDR3 sequences; approximately 30% were seen once. The sequences come from PBMCs, collected before TCRalphabeta/CD19-depleted stem cell transplant. These receptor sequences come from a boy under three years old with Wiskott-Aldrich syndrome, due to receive a stem cell transplant.

The V and J genes are TRBV28 and TRBJ2-1; D gene uncertain. Germline lookup yields CDR1 MDHEN and CDR2 SYDVKM. Trimming removed 6 bases at V and 0 bases at J, with 15 bases between. The CDR3 spans 16 residues. The CDR3 here is CASSPGHVRSYNEQFF. The CDR3 coding sequence is TGTGCCAGCAGCCCCGGGCACGTCCGCTCCTACAATGAGCAGTTCTTC. Based on the CDR3 plus reference TRBV28 and TRBJ2-1, the full variable domain is DVKVTQSSRYLVKRTGEKVFLECVQDMDHENMFWYRQDPGLGLRLIYFSYDVKMKEKGDIPEGYSVSREKKERFSLILESASTNQTSMYLCASSPGHVRSYNEQFFGPGTRLTVL.

The rearrangement links TRBV6-1 to TRBJ1-4; weak D call: TRBD1 (5 bases). V was cut by 2 bases and J by 8 bases, with 15 bases left in between. The germline V gene encodes CDR1 MNHNS and CDR2 SASEGT. The CDR3 spans 15 residues. CDR3 coding DNA: TGTGCCAGCAGTGAAATTTCGACAGCCAGAGAAAAACTGTTTTTT. Its protein product is CASSEISTAREKLFF.

This clonotype was recorded a few times. The rearrangement links TRBV29-1 to TRBJ2-5; D possibly corresponds to TRBD2 (6 bases). Germline V gene sequence: CDR1 SQVTM, CDR2 ANQGSEA. V shed 3 bases and J shed 7 bases, with 18 bases lying between them. CDR3 length: 14 residues. The CDR3 sequence is CSVDSSAEGGTQYF. CDR3 nucleotide sequence: TGCAGCGTTGATAGCTCGGCCGAGGGAGGGACCCAGTACTTC.

The chain is built from TRBV19 and TRBJ2-4; 8 bases agree with TRBD1. Germline trimming cut 8 bases from V and 6 bases from J; bases unmatched to any gene: 6. The CDR3 is made up of 13 amino acids. Germline lookup yields CDR1 LNHDA and CDR2 SQIVND (reference sequence). CDR3 DNA sequence: TGTGCCAGTGGACAGGGATTAAGAAACATTCAGTACTTC. It specifies CASGQGLRNIQYF.

This clonotype was counted only a few times. The chain uses TRBV12-3 or TRBV12-4 and TRBJ2-4, with D possibly being TRBD1 (6 bases). The CDR3 is made up of 13 amino acids. V lost 6 bases and J lost 8, with 14 bases in between. The CDR3 loop is CASRLSQGHIQYF. The CDR3 DNA reads as TGTGCCAGCAGACTATCACAGGGACACATTCAGTACTTC.

The genes are TRBV20-1 and TRBJ2-2; D is unresolved. The germline V and J ends were trimmed by 5 bases and 0 bases, with 10 bases remaining between them. This CDR3 region has 14 residues. CDR1 and CDR2 from the germline V gene are DFQATT and SNEGSKA (reference sequence). The CDR3 nucleotides are TGCAGTGCTCCCAGGACGGCGAACACCGGGGAGCTGTTTTTT. Translated: CSAPRTANTGELFF.

This clonotype was picked up a small number of times. The chain uses TRBV5-4 and TRBJ2-1; 8 nucleotides line up with TRBD2. V dropped 4 bases and J dropped 7; count of bases not matched to a gene: 10. The CDR3 is 15 amino acids. CDR1 is SGHNT, CDR2 YYREEE, per germline (reference sequence). The CDR3 region has the DNA TGTGCCAGCAGCCGGAGCGGGAGTCGACAGAATGAGCAGTTCTTC. Its protein is CASSRSGSRQNEQFF.

V and J are TRBV20-1 and TRBJ2-1; D remains unclear. Trimming left V 3 bases short and J 1 base short, with 10 bases between. The CDR3 sequence is 14 residues long. Germline V gene lookup returns CDR1 DFQATT and CDR2 SNEGSKA (reference sequence). As DNA, the CDR3 is TGCAGTGCTAGTGCGGTAGATTCCTACAATGAGCAGTTCTTC. Translating it yields CSASAVDSYNEQFF.